This T cell receptor beta chain was captured by sequencing in a study of CD8+CD57+ T cells in acquired aplastic anemia. Findings and limits, study-wide: Common to patients and controls were about 31 CD8+ CDR3 sequences.

Genomic DNA provided the template from which TCR beta VDJ and CDR3 profiles were obtained. TCRdb analysed the reads with MiXCR anew, one entry per CDR3 protein. The sample shows about 190,000 distinct CDR3 sequences, approximately 52% of them seen only once. The CDR3 is 13 amino acids. Trimming took off 3 bases at V and 4 bases at J, with 13 bases between the two ends. Germline CDR1 is SQVTM and CDR2 is ANQGSEA. This clonotype was recorded at least ten times. Its antigen is not identified. The sequencing sample was made of sorted CD4+, CD8+, or CD8+CD57+ T cells (not recorded which) from PBMCs. The TCR originated in a human donor in good health, serving as a control. The chain has TRBV29-1 and TRBJ2-7, with D unclear. The CDR3, as DNA: TGCAGCGTTGAGGCGGCAGCCATATACGAGCAGTACTTC. Its protein is CSVEAAAIYEQYF.